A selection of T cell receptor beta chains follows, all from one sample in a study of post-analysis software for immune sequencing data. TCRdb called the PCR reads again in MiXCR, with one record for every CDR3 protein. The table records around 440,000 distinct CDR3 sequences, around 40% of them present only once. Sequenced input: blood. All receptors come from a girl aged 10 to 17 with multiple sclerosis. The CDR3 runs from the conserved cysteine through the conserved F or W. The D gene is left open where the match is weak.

CASSSGLAGIYNEQFF	TRBD2	TRBV7-3
CASSLTQRNTEAFF	-	TRBV28
CSAPEPAVDNNEQFF	-	TRBV20-1
CSLQGGSNSYNEQFF	TRBD1	TRBV20-1
CSAGRLETQYF	-	TRBV20-1
CSASRAGRTDEQFF	TRBD2	TRBV20-1
CASSPHKGGLETQYF	-	TRBV7-9
CASSALPGQGNGGYTF	TRBD1	TRBV12-3/TRBV12-4
CASSLNLAGYNEQFF	TRBD2	TRBV7-3
CASSLQAQPQHF	-	TRBV7-9
CASSPLTGGGPRETQYF	TRBD1	TRBV6-1
CASRGEGKREGEQYF	TRBD2	TRBV27
CSAEDRASNQPQHF	TRBD1	TRBV20-1
CASSLGRDRVILEQFF	TRBD1	TRBV5-1
CASSFMLTSGGANEQFF	TRBD2	TRBV5-1
CASSATGLAGQETQYF	TRBD2	TRBV7-8
CATSGAGTSSEQYF	-	TRBV24-1
CASSFPGGGLADTQYF	-	TRBV7-2
CSALSGSSHEQYF	TRBD2	TRBV29-1
CASRSGENIQYF	-	TRBV10-3
CASSVVTGQAGGPYNEQFF	TRBD2	TRBV9
CASSAGTSEYNEQFF	TRBD2	TRBV6-4
CATSDLNRDGNYEQYF	-	TRBV24-1
CASSATLERGSFRETQYF	TRBD2	TRBV9